The source of this TCR beta chain is a study of blood T cell repertoires in COVID-19. Study summary: PBMCs, B-cell-depleted T cells, or T cells provided the cDNA or gDNA that made up the material.

The CDR3 spans 15 residues. CDR1 is MGHRA and CDR2 is YSYEKL in the germline V gene. V lost 4 bases to trimming and J lost 7 bases, with 16 bases between them. Two negative PCRs, clearance, or symptom resolution were required of recovered Cohort 3 donors. TCRdb keeps only in-frame clones here, not all; method: immunoSEQ multiplex PCR. The table has fewer than 500,000 clones, over 75% seen once. The receptor's source is a man younger than 40 who had recovered from COVID-19. J is TRBJ1-4 and V is TRBV4-1, with D perhaps matching TRBD1 (6 bases). Sequencing was performed on PBMCs or T cells enriched from blood (not recorded which). The CDR3 sequence: CASSPMKGESEKLFF. The DNA for the CDR3 is TGCGCCAGCAGCCCTATGAAGGGGGAGAGTGAAAAACTGTTTTTT.